The next 31 T cell receptor beta chains were all read from a single sample in a study of technical replicates of blood from a few donors. This table comes from immunoSEQ multiplex PCR, and its TCRdb copy is limited to in-frame clones, with some not included. The sample lists 84,000 or so clones; about 93% were seen once. The specimen was T cells isolated from PBMCs. These receptors were taken from a human donor in good health.

V and J are TRBV10-3 and TRBJ1-1, with 7 positions matching TRBD1. Unmatched junction bases numbered 10, after V lost 11 bases and J lost 1 base. The CDR3 spans 14 residues. In germline, CDR1 is ENHRY, CDR2 SYGVKD. The CDR3 coding sequence is TGTGCCTCAAATACAGGGGCGGGGAACACTGAAGCTTTCTTT. The encoded protein is CASNTGAGNTEAFF.

J is TRBJ2-5 and V is TRBV6-6, with 9 bases aligning to TRBD2. This CDR3 has 14 residues. Per the germline V gene, CDR1 is MNHNY and CDR2 is SVGAGI (reference sequence). The V segment lost 5 bases and the J segment 5 bases; nucleotides outside the gene matches: 6. In DNA, the CDR3 is TGTGCCAGCAGTAGGACTAGCGTATCCGAGACCCAGTACTTC. Translating it yields CASSRTSVSETQYF.

The chain joins TRBV7-9 to TRBJ2-7; weak D call: TRBD2 (5 bases). The CDR3 spans 13 residues. Trimming cost V 1 base and J 3 bases, with 7 bases left between them. Looked up from germline, CDR1 is SEHNR and CDR2 is FQNEAQ (reference sequence). CDR3 sequence: CASSLGEGYEQYF. The CDR3 DNA sequence: TGTGCCAGCAGCTTAGGAGAGGGCTACGAGCAGTACTTC.

This clone was counted a single time. The rearrangement joins TRBV5-1 to TRBJ2-1, with TRBD1 matching 7 bases. This CDR3 is built from 12 residues. Trimming cost V 4 bases and J 10 bases; bases outside gene matches: 5. Per germline, CDR1 SGHRS and CDR2 YFSETQ. This CDR3 is CASSQTGREQFF. The CDR3 DNA reads TGCGCCAGCAGCCAGACAGGGCGGGAGCAGTTCTTC.

The chain links TRBV2 to TRBJ2-7; 12 nucleotides match TRBD2. The V segment lost 6 bases and the J segment 6 bases; nucleotides outside the gene matches: 12. CDR3 length: 16 residues. Germline V gives CDR1 SNHLY, CDR2 FYNNEI. The CDR3: CASRPPLAGGRFEQYF. CDR3 coding DNA: TGTGCCAGCAGACCCCCTCTAGCGGGGGGGCGCTTCGAGCAGTACTTC.

The rearrangement links TRBV27 to TRBJ2-7; 7 nucleotides align to TRBD1. V lost 7 bases, J lost 2 bases, and 11 bases stayed unmatched. Per germline, CDR1 MNHEY and CDR2 SMNVEV (reference sequence). CDR3 length: 15 amino acids. The CDR3 bases are TGTGCCAGCACCTCAGCGGCTGGGACAGCCTACGAGCAGTACTTC. Amino acid sequence: CASTSAAGTAYEQYF.

V and J are TRBV27 and TRBJ1-4; 8 nucleotides agree with TRBD1. In germline, CDR1 is MNHEY, CDR2 SMNVEV (reference sequence). Trimming removed 0 bases from V and 2 bases from J; junction bases left unmatched: 8. CDR3 length equals 18 residues. In DNA form, the CDR3 reads TGTGCCAGCAGTTTATCCAGGGGGCCCGGAGGGACTAATGAAAAACTGTTTTTT. It encodes CASSLSRGPGGTNEKLFF.

This chain uses TRBV5-1 with TRBJ2-3; D unclear. The length of the CDR3 is 13 residues. Germline lookup yields CDR1 SGHRS and CDR2 YFSETQ. V lost 1 base and J 5 bases, leaving 8 bases between the germline ends. CDR3 amino acids: CASSLRVKDTQYF. The CDR3, as DNA: TGCGCCAGCAGCTTGCGGGTGAAAGATACGCAGTATTTT.

This chain uses TRBV7-9 with TRBJ1-6; D perhaps matches TRBD1 (6 bases). The CDR3 has 15 residues. V was trimmed by 3 bases and J by 9 bases, leaving 15 bases between them. Germline V gene lookup returns CDR1 SEHNR and CDR2 FQNEAQ (reference sequence). In DNA, the CDR3 is TGTGCCAGCAGCTTGGGGGGGGCCCTCGGTTCACCCCTCCACTTT. Protein product: CASSLGGALGSPLHF.

In nucleotides, the CDR3 is TGTGCCAGCAGTCACAGAGCGGGGGCCGAGGGCTACACCTTC. This gives the protein CASSHRAGAEGYTF. The chain has TRBV6-5 and TRBJ1-2; the D gene is possibly TRBD1 (6 bases). This CDR3 comprises 14 residues. Trimming cost V 5 bases and J 8 bases, with 18 bases left between them. In germline, CDR1 is MNHEY, CDR2 SVGAGI.

The chain is built from TRBV4-1 and TRBJ1-5; D gene unclear. Trimming pared 0 bases from V and 5 bases from J, leaving 5 bases between. The germline V gene has CDR1 MGHRA and CDR2 YSYEKL. CDR3 size: 13 residues. CDR3 residues: CASSQDSYQPQHF. The CDR3 DNA follows: TGCGCCAGCAGCCAAGATTCATATCAGCCCCAGCATTTT.

The chain joins TRBV4-2 to TRBJ1-4; D is possibly TRBD1 (6 bases). CDR3 length equals 18 residues. Looked up from germline, CDR1 is LGHNA and CDR2 is YNFKEQ. V was shortened by 0 bases and J by 10 bases, with 24 bases between the two germline ends. CDR3 protein: CASSQESTGSGSQGKLFF. The CDR3 nucleotides read TGTGCCAGCAGCCAAGAATCTACAGGGTCTGGCTCTCAGGGAAAACTGTTTTTT.

The chain links TRBV6-5 to TRBJ2-3, with D perhaps TRBD1 (5 bases). CDR3 size: 14 residues. Germline V gene lookup returns CDR1 MNHEY and CDR2 SVGAGI. V shed 1 base and J shed 3 bases, with 8 bases lying between them. CDR3 bases: TGTGCCAGCAGTTACTTCGCAGGGACAGATACGCAGTATTTT. It specifies CASSYFAGTDTQYF.

The chain links TRBV18 to TRBJ2-7, with TRBD2 matching over 10 bases. Germline loops: CDR1 KGHSH, CDR2 LQKENI. This CDR3 is 15 amino acids long. The J segment lost 0 bases and the V segment lost 5 bases, leaving 4 bases of the junction unmatched. CDR3 DNA: TGTGCCAGCTCATTTCTAGCGGGAGCCTCCTACGAGCAGTACTTC. Translation gives CASSFLAGASYEQYF.

The V call is TRBV28, the J call TRBJ1-4; the D is unclear. This CDR3 has 12 residues. Trimming cost V 10 bases and J 6 bases, with 12 bases left between them. CDR1 MDHEN and CDR2 SYDVKM come from the germline V gene. DNA for the CDR3: TGTGCCACCCTGGGGAGCGATGAAAAACTGTTTTTT. Amino acids: CATLGSDEKLFF.

The genes are TRBV7-9 and TRBJ2-7; D is ambiguous. CDR1 and CDR2 (germline): SEHNR, FQNEAQ (reference sequence). The V end was cut by 5 bases, the J end by 3 bases, with 14 bases between. The CDR3 contains 14 residues. Written as DNA, the CDR3 is TGTGCCAGCAGCCTCCATGCAGGTATCTACGAGCAGTACTTC. Protein product: CASSLHAGIYEQYF.

This rearrangement joins TRBV5-1 to TRBJ2-7, with 10 bases matching TRBD1. This CDR3 has 15 residues. V shed 6 bases, J shed 5 bases, and the junction held 11 bases outside the gene matches. Germline V CDR1 and CDR2: SGHRS, YFSETQ. CDR3 loop: CASNTGQGLIDEQYF. CDR3 coding DNA: TGCGCCAGCAACACGGGACAGGGGTTAATCGACGAGCAGTACTTC.

The CDR3: CASSMAVGSYEQYF. Written as DNA, the CDR3 is TGTGCCAGTAGTATGGCGGTTGGGAGCTACGAGCAGTACTTC. The chain recombines TRBV19 with TRBJ2-7; the D gene is possibly TRBD2 (5 bases). V gave up 3 bases and J gave up 3 bases, with 12 bases separating them. Germline V gives CDR1 LNHDA, CDR2 SQIVND (reference sequence). CDR3 length equals 14 residues.

The rearrangement links TRBV2 to TRBJ1-6; D is unclear. Germline CDR1 reads SNHLY; CDR2 reads FYNNEI. Trimming took off 6 bases at V and 0 bases at J, with 3 bases between the two ends. The CDR3 runs 13 residues. This CDR3 reads CASRSSYNSPLHF. Written as DNA, the CDR3 is TGTGCCAGCAGGAGCTCCTATAATTCACCCCTCCACTTT. Full variable domain (missing parts from reference TRBV2 and TRBJ1-6): EPEVTQTPSHQVTQMGQEVILRCVPISNHLYFYWYRQILGQKVEFLVSFYNNEISEKSEIFDDQFSVERPDGSNFTLKIRSTKLEDSAMYFCASRSSYNSPLHFGNGTRLTVT.

The rearrangement joins TRBV9 to TRBJ2-1; D is perhaps TRBD1 (5 bases). V was pared by 0 bases and J by 6 bases, with 7 bases between. Per germline, CDR1 SGDLS and CDR2 YYNGEE. CDR3 length: 13 amino acids. The CDR3 DNA reads TGTGCCAGCAGCGTAGGAGACAGCAATGAGCAGTTCTTC. Residues: CASSVGDSNEQFF.

The chain links TRBV18 to TRBJ1-4; 9 positions agree with TRBD1. Germline lookup yields CDR1 KGHSH and CDR2 LQKENI. The CDR3 covers 16 residues. V lost 2 bases, J lost 3 bases, and 4 bases stayed unmatched. The CDR3 nucleotides read TGTGCCAGCTCACCAGACAGGGGGGCCGCTAATGAAAAACTGTTTTTT. Amino acids: CASSPDRGAANEKLFF.

The CDR3 DNA is TGTGCCAGCAGCTTGATGGGGGCAGGGCAGCCCCAGCATTTT. Amino acid sequence: CASSLMGAGQPQHF. J is TRBJ1-5 and V is TRBV5-6, with a tentative D call TRBD1 (6 bases). V was pared by 1 base and J by 7 bases, with 12 bases between. The germline gives CDR1 SGHDT, CDR2 YYEEEE. CDR3 length equals 14 residues.

The CDR3 protein is CASRQDRGTEAFF. The CDR3 DNA is TGTGCCAGCAGACAGGATAGGGGCACTGAAGCTTTCTTT. The rearrangement links TRBV7-3 to TRBJ1-1; perhaps TRBD1 as D (5 bases). Germline V gene sequence: CDR1 SGHTA, CDR2 FQGTGA. Deletions cut 6 bases from V and 4 bases from J, with 12 bases between. The CDR3 covers 13 residues.

V and J are TRBV6-1 and TRBJ2-7; 9 bases fit TRBD2. The germline gives CDR1 MNHNS, CDR2 SASEGT. Losses at the gene ends were 4 bases for V and 4 bases for J; bases not matched to a gene: 11. CDR3 length equals 16 residues. The CDR3 DNA reads as TGTGCCAGCAGTGCCCCTCTAGCGGGGATCATATACGAGCAGTACTTC. Encoded protein: CASSAPLAGIIYEQYF.

The rearrangement joins TRBV28 to TRBJ2-7; possibly TRBD1 for D (5 bases). Looked up from germline, CDR1 is MDHEN and CDR2 is SYDVKM. This CDR3 has 14 residues. The V end was cut by 5 bases, the J end by 4 bases, with 15 bases between. The CDR3 sequence: CASSISGAWYEQYF. The CDR3 nucleotides are TGTGCCAGCAGTATTAGTGGGGCCTGGTACGAGCAGTACTTC.

The gene calls are TRBV27 and TRBJ1-1, with D possibly being TRBD1 (5 bases). V dropped 7 bases and J dropped 3 bases, with 15 bases sitting between them. The V gene's germline CDR1 is MNHEY and CDR2 SMNVEV (reference sequence). The length of the CDR3 is 14 residues. CDR3 sequence: CASTPSGWDTEAFF. The DNA of the CDR3 is TGTGCCAGCACCCCATCAGGGTGGGACACTGAAGCTTTCTTT.

The chain joins TRBV6-6 to TRBJ2-5; D gene ambiguous. The CDR3 contains 14 residues. Germline CDR1 and CDR2: MNHNY and SVGAGI (reference sequence). V was clipped by 6 bases and J by 2 bases, with 13 bases between them. The CDR3 loop is CASSRGRSQETQYF. The CDR3 DNA follows: TGTGCCAGCAGCCGCGGTCGGTCACAAGAGACCCAGTACTTC.

V gene TRBV4-1 combines with J gene TRBJ2-1, with 11 bases that match TRBD2. Germline trimming cut 1 base from V and 8 bases from J; bases unmatched to any gene: 10. Germline V gene sequence: CDR1 MGHRA, CDR2 YSYEKL. The CDR3 is 17 residues long. CDR3 sequence reads: CASSQGILAGGLDEQFF. DNA for the CDR3: TGCGCCAGCAGCCAAGGAATTCTAGCGGGGGGACTAGATGAGCAGTTCTTC.

The rearrangement joins TRBV27 to TRBJ2-7, with D unresolved. CDR1 and CDR2 (germline): MNHEY, SMNVEV (reference sequence). The CDR3 runs 13 residues. V was clipped by 6 bases and J by 2 bases, with 11 bases between them. The chain's CDR3 is CASRSDGAYEQYF. The CDR3 DNA is TGTGCCAGCAGGAGTGACGGAGCCTACGAGCAGTACTTC.

This chain joins TRBV5-6 and TRBJ2-1, with 11 bases identical to TRBD1. The junction had 11 bases not matched to a gene; V was cut back by 4 bases and J by 8 bases. The CDR3 has 16 amino acids. From germline, CDR1 is SGHDT and CDR2 YYEEEE. For the CDR3, the DNA is TGTGCCAGCAGCGGGTGGACGGACAGGGGGCGCGATGAGCAGTTCTTC. Its translation: CASSGWTDRGRDEQFF.

This chain links TRBV29-1 with TRBJ1-3; D gene unclear. Germline CDR1 is SQVTM and CDR2 is ANQGSEA. This CDR3 has 15 amino acids. The ends were cut back, 5 bases at V and 4 bases at J, with 18 bases in the middle. The CDR3 region is CSVLLGTPAGNTIYF. CDR3 coding DNA: TGCAGCGTTTTGCTCGGCACGCCAGCGGGAAACACCATATATTTT.